This TCR beta chain is drawn from a study of post-analysis software for immune sequencing data. Study results and caveats: Five or six TRBV segments appeared more often in patients than in controls, and TRBV5-6, TRBV5-1 and TRBV20-1 were among these. F measure clustering grouped samples strongly by preparation batch.

Unique molecular identifiers were built into the TCR beta cDNA libraries. Using its own MiXCR run on the PCR reads, TCRdb lists one record per CDR3 protein. The sample records 740,000 or so distinct CDR3 sequences, roughly 50% being singletons. The junction had 14 bases not matched to a gene; V was cut back by 5 bases and J by 7 bases. The V gene's germline CDR1 is SGHTA and CDR2 FQGNSA. The CDR3 length is 16 residues. In the case of this clonotype: The antigen is undetermined.

The sample consisted of blood. The chain has TRBV7-2 and TRBJ2-1; the match to TRBD1 covers 7 bases. The TCR comes from a girl under 18 with multiple sclerosis. The CDR3, as DNA: TGTGCCAGCAGCCGAGAGGGGGCGAGGCTGTCGAATGAGCAGTTCTTC. Protein product: CASSREGARLSNEQFF.